This T cell receptor beta chain was profiled in a study of T-cell memory formation after mild COVID-19. Broader study findings: In pre-infection memory, a portion of responding clones appeared, which suggested that cross-reactive memory joined. Second-wave clones reaching peak frequency on day 37 lacked confirmed SARS-CoV-2 specificity. Clones that contracted from day 15 to 85 had balanced CD4/CD8; later expanders were CD4+ biased.

Germline V gene sequence: CDR1 SGDLS, CDR2 YYNGEE. This CDR3 has 15 residues. Trimming cost V 1 base and J 8 bases, with 16 bases left between them. Via MiXCR, TCRdb re-called the 5' RACE reads, giving one row per CDR3 protein. The sample yields approximately 350,000 distinct CDR3 sequences, approximately 15% seen once. As regards this clonotype: Its matching antigen is unknown.

The J gene is TRBJ2-4, the V gene TRBV9, with a possible D match to TRBD1 (6 bases). Sequenced material: PBMCs or a T cell subset sorted from them (not recorded which). The TCR originated in a man in his late teens or twenties who had mild COVID-19 (a few samples of this study predate the infection). Cell type and time point are not known. The CDR3 DNA reads TGTGCCAGCAGCGTATTGCCCAGGGGCGGAGACATTCAGTACTTC. Residues: CASSVLPRGGDIQYF.